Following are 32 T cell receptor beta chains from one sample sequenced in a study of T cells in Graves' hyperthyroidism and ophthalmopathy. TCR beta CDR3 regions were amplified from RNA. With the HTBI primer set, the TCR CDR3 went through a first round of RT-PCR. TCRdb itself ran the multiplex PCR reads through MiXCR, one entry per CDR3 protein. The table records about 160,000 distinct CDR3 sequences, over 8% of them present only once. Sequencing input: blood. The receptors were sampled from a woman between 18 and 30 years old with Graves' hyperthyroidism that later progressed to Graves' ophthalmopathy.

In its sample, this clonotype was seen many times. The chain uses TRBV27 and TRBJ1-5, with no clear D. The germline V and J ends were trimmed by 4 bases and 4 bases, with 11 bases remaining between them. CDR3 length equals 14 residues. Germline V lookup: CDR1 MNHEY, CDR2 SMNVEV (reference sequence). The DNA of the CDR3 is TGTGCCAGCAGTTCCCTAACGCAGAATCAGCCCCAGCATTTT. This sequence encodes CASSSLTQNQPQHF.

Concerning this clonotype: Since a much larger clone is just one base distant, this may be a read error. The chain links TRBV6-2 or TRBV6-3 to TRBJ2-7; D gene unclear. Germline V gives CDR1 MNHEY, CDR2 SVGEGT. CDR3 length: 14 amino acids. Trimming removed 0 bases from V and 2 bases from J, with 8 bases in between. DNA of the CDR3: TGTGCCAGCAGTTACTCGACCGAGACCTACGAGCAGTACTTC. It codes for CASSYSTETYEQYF.

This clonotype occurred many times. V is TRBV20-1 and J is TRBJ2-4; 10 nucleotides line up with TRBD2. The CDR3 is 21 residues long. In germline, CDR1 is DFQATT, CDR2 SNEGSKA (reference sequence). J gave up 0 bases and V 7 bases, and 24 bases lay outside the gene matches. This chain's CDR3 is CSVPLAGVGPGPARAKNIQYF. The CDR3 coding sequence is TGCAGTGTCCCTCTAGCGGGAGTTGGGCCTGGTCCGGCGAGAGCCAAAAACATTCAGTACTTC.

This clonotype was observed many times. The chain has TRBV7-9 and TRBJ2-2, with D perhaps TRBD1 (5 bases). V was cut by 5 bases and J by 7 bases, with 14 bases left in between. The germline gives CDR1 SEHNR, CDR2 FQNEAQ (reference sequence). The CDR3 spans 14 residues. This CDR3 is CASSRQNLNGELFF. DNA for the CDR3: TGTGCCAGCAGCCGACAGAATTTGAACGGGGAGCTGTTTTTT.

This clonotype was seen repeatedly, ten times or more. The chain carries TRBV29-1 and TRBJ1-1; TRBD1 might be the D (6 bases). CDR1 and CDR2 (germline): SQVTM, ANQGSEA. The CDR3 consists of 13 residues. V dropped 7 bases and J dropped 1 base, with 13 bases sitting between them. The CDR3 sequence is CSAKGVGNTEAFF. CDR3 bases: TGCAGCGCAAAGGGGGTCGGGAACACTGAAGCTTTCTTT.

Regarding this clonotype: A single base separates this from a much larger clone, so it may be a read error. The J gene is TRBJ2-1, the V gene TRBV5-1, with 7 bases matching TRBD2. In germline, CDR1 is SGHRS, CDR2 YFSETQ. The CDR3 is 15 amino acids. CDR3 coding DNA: TGCGCCAGCAGCCTGCGAAGCGGGACTTACAATGAGCAGCTCTTC. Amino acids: CASSLRSGTYNEQLF.

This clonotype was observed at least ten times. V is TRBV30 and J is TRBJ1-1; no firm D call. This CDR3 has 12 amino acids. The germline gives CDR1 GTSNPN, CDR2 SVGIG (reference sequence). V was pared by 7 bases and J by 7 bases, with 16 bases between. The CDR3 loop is CASIGLEFEAFF. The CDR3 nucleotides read TGTGCCTCAATTGGCCTCGAATTTGAAGCTTTCTTT.

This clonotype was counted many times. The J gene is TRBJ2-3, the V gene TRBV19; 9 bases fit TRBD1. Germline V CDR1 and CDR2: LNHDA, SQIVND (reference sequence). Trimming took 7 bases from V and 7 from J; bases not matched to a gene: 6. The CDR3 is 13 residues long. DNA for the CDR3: TGTGCCAGTACCGTAGACAGGGGGAATACGCAGTATTTT. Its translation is CASTVDRGNTQYF. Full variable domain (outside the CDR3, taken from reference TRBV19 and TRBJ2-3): DGGITQSPKYLFRKEGQNVTLSCEQNLNHDAMYWYRQDPGQGLRLIYYSQIVNDFQKGDIAEGYSVSREKKESFPLTVTSAQKNPTAFYLCASTVDRGNTQYFGPGTRLTVL.

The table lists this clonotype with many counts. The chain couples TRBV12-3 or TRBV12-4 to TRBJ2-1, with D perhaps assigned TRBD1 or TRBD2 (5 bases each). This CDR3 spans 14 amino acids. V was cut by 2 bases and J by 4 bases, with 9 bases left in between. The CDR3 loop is CASSLFEGYNEQFF. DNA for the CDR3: TGTGCCAGCAGTTTATTTGAGGGGTACAATGAGCAGTTCTTC.

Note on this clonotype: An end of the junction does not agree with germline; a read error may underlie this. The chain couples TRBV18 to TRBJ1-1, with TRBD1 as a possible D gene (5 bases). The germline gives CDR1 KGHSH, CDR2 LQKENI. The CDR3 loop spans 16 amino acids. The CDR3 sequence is CASSRNYLKGNTEALF. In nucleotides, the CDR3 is TGTGCCAGCTCACGGAATTACTTAAAGGGGAACACTGAAGCTCTCTTT.

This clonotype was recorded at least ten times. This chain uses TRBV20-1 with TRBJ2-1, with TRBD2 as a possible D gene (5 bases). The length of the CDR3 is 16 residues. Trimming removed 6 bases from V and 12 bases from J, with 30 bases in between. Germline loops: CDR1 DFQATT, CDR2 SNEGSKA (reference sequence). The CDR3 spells CSAPYLGAIPKYRQFF. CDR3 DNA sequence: TGCAGTGCCCCCTATCTGGGAGCAATACCGAAATACCGGCAGTTCTTC.

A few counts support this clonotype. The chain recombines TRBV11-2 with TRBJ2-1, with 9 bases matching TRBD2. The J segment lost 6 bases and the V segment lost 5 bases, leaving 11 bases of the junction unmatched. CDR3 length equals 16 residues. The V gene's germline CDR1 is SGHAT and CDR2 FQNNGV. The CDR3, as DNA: TGTGCCAGCAGCGTAACAGCGGGAGGAAAGGGCAATGAGCAGTTCTTC. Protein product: CASSVTAGGKGNEQFF. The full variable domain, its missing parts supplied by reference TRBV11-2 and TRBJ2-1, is EAGVAQSPRYKIIEKRQSVAFWCNPISGHATLYWYQQILGQGPKLLIQFQNNGVVDDSQLPKDRFSAERLKGVDSTLKIQPAKLEDSAVYLCASSVTAGGKGNEQFFGPGTRLTVL.

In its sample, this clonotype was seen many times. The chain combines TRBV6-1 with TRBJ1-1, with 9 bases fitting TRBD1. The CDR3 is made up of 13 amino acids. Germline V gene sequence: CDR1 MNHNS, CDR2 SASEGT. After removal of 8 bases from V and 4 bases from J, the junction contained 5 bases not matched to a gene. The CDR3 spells CASPGQGRTEAFF. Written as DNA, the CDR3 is TGTGCCAGCCCGGGACAGGGACGCACTGAAGCTTTCTTT.

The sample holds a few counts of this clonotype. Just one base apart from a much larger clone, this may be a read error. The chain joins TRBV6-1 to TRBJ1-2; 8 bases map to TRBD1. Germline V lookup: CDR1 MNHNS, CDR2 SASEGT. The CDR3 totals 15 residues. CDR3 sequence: CASSEGTGSPWGYAF. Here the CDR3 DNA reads TGTGCCAGCAGTGAAGGGACAGGGAGTCCTTGGGGCTACGCCTTC.

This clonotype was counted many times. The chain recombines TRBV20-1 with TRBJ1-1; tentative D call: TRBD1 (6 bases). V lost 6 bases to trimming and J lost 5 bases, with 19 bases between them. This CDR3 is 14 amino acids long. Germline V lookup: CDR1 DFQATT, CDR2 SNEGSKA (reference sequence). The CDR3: CSAKTPGTNTEAFF. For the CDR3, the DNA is TGCAGTGCGAAGACCCCTGGGACAAATACTGAAGCTTTCTTT.

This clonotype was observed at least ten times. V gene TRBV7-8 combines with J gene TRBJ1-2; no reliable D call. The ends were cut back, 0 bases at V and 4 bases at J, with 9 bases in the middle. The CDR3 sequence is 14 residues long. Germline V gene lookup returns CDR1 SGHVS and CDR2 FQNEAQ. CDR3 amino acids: CASSLAGNPYGYTF. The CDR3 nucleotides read TGTGCCAGCAGCTTAGCGGGCAATCCCTATGGCTACACCTTC.

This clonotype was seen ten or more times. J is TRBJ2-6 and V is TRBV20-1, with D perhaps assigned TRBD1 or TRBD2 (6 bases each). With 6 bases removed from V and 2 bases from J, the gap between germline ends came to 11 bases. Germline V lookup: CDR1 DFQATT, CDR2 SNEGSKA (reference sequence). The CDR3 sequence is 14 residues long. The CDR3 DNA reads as TGCAGTGCCCGAAGGGGGGCTGGGGCCAACGTCCTGACTTTC. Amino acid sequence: CSARRGAGANVLTF.

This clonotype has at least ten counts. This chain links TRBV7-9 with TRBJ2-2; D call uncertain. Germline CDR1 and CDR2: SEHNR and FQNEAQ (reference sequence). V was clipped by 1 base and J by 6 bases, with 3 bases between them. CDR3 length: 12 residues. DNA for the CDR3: TGTGCCAGCAGCTTAGAGGCCGGGGAGCTGTTTTTT. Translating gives CASSLEAGELFF. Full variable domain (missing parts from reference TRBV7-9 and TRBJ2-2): DTGVSQNPRHKITKRGQNVTFRCDPISEHNRLYWYRQTLGQGPEFLTYFQNEAQLEKSRLLSDRFSAERPKGSFSTLEIQRTEQGDSAMYLCASSLEAGELFFGEGSRLTVL.

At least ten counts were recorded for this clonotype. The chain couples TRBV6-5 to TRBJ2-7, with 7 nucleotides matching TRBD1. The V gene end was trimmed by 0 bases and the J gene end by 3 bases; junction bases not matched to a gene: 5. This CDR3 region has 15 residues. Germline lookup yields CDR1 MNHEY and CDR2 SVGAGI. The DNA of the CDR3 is TGTGCCAGCAGTTACTCGACAGGGTTTGGCTACGAGCAGTACTTC. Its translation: CASSYSTGFGYEQYF.

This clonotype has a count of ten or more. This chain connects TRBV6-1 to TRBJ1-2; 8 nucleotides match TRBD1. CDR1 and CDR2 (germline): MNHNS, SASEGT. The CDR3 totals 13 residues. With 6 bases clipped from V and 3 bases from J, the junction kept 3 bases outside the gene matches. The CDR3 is CASSGQGDYGYTF. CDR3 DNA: TGTGCCAGCAGCGGACAGGGAGACTATGGCTACACCTTC.

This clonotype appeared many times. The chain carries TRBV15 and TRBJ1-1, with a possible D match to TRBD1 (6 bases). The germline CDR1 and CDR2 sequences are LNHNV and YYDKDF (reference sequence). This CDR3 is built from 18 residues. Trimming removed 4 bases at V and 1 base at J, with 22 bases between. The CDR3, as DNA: TGTGCCACCAGCAAGAAGAGGGGGTCTAGGTTGCCGAACACTGAAGCTTTCTTT. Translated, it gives CATSKKRGSRLPNTEAFF. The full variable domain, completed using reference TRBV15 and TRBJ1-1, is DAMVIQNPRYQVTQFGKPVTLSCSQTLNHNVMYWYQQKSSQAPKLLFHYYDKDFNNEADTPDNFQSRRPNTSFCFLDIRSPGLGDTAMYLCATSKKRGSRLPNTEAFFGQGTRLTVV.

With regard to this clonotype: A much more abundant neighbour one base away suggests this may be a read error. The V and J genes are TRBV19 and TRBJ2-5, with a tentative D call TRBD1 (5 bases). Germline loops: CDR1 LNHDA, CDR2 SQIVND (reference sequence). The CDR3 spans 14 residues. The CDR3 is CASSVQVNQETQCF. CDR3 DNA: TGTGCCAGTAGTGTACAGGTAAACCAAGAGACCCAGTGCTTC.

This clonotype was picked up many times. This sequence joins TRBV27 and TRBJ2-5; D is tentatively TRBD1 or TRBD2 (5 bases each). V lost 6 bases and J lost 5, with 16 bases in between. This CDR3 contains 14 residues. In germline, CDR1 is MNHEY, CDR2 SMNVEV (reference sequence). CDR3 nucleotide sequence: TGTGCCAGCAGAGGGGACCGCCCCGGCGAGACCCAGTACTTC. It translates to CASRGDRPGETQYF.

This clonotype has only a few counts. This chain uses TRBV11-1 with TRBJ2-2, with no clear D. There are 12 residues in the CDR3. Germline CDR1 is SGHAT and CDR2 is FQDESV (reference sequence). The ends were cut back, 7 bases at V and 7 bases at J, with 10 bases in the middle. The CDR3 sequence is CASTPQVGELFF. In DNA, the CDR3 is TGTGCCAGCACCCCCCAGGTCGGGGAGCTGTTTTTT.

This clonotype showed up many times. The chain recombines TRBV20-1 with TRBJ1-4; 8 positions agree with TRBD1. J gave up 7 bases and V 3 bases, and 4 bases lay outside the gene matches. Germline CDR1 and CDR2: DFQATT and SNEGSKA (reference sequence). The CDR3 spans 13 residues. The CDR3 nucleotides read TGCAGTGCTAGGGACAGGGTTCCTGAAAAACTGTTTTTT. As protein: CSARDRVPEKLFF.

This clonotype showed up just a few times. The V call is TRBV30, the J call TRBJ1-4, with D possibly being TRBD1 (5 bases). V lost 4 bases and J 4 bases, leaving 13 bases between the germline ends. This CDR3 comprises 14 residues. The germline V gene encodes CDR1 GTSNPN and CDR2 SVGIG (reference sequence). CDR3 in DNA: TGTGCCTGGACCAGACAGAGTCTTAATGAAAAACTGTTTTTT. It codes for CAWTRQSLNEKLFF.

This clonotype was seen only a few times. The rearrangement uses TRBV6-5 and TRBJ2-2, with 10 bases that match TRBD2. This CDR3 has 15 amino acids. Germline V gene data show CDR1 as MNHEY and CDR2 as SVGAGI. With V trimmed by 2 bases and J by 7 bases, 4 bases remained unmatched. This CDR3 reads CASSYVSSGGGELFF. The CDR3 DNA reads TGTGCCAGCAGTTACGTGTCTAGCGGGGGCGGGGAGCTGTTTTTT.

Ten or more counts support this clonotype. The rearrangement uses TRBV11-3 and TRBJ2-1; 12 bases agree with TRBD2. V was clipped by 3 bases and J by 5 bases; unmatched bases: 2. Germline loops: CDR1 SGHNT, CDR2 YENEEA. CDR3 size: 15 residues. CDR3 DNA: TGTGCCAGCAGCTTGACTAGCGGGAGTAACAATGAGCAGTTCTTC. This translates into CASSLTSGSNNEQFF.

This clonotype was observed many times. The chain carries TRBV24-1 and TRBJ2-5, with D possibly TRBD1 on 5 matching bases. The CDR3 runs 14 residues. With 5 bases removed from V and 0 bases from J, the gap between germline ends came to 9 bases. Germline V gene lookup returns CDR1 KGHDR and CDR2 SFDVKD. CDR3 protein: CATSGDRYQETQYF. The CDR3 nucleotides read TGTGCCACCAGTGGCGACAGATACCAAGAGACCCAGTACTTC.

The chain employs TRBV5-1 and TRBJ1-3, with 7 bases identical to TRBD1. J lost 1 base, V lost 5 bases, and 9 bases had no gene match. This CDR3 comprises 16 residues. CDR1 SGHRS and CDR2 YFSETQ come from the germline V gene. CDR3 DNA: TGCGCCAGCAGACGCACCTCCAGGGGGTCTGGAAACACCATATATTTT. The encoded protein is CASRRTSRGSGNTIYF.

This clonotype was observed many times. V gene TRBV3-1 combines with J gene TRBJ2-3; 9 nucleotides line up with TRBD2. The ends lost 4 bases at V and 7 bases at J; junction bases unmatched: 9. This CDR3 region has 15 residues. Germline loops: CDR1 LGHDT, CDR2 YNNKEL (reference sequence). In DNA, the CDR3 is TGTGCCAGCAGCCTGGGCGGGAGGGATACAAATACGCAGTATTTT. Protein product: CASSLGGRDTNTQYF.

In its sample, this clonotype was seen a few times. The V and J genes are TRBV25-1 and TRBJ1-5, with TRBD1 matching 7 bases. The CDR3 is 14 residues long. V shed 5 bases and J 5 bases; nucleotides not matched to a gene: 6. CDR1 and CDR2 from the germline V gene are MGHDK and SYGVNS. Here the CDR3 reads CASSQTGSDQPQHF. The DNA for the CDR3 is TGTGCCAGCAGTCAGACAGGGTCAGATCAGCCCCAGCATTTT. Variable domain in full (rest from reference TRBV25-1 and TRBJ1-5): EADIYQTPRYLVIGTGKKITLECSQTMGHDKMYWYQQDPGMELHLIHYSYGVNSTEKGDLSSESTVSRIRTEHFPLTLESARPSHTSQYLCASSQTGSDQPQHFGDGTRLSIL.